This TCR beta chain was documented in a study of human T cells and chemical hapten exposure. Whole-study context: In the sensitization step, 2% DPC was placed on roughly 2 cm by roughly 2 cm of upper inner arm skin. Upper back patch tests used 0.01% DPC, scored after 6 days. Diphenylcyclopropenone was administered weekly to the scalp of patients throughout the approximately 25-week study.

Germline V gene sequence: CDR1 MDHEN, CDR2 SYDVKM. V was shortened by 5 bases and J by 2 bases, with 6 bases between the two germline ends. The CDR3 covers 12 residues. This clonotype was recorded many times. Its matching antigen is unknown. Notes on the study in general: Expanded TCRs showed more large CDR3 clusters than pre-sensitization or healthy control sets.

Time point of the sample: patch test 2, 6 weeks after DPC sensitization. Documented treatment: therapeutic diphenylcyclopropenone sensitization with weekly scalp DPC. TCRdb re-derived calls from the RACE reads in MiXCR, one entry per CDR3 protein. Among 360,000 or so distinct CDR3 sequences listed, about 6.9% were seen once. The specimen comprised whole blood, sampled in connection with sensitization to the hapten diphenylcyclopropenone (DPC). This sequence originates from a woman aged 18-29 years with alopecia areata. Some clones in this sample may be carry-over from other donors' samples. This rearrangement joins TRBV28 to TRBJ1-1; D ambiguous. CDR3 protein: CASSEANTEAFF. In DNA form, the CDR3 reads TGTGCCAGCAGTGAGGCCAACACTGAAGCTTTCTTT.